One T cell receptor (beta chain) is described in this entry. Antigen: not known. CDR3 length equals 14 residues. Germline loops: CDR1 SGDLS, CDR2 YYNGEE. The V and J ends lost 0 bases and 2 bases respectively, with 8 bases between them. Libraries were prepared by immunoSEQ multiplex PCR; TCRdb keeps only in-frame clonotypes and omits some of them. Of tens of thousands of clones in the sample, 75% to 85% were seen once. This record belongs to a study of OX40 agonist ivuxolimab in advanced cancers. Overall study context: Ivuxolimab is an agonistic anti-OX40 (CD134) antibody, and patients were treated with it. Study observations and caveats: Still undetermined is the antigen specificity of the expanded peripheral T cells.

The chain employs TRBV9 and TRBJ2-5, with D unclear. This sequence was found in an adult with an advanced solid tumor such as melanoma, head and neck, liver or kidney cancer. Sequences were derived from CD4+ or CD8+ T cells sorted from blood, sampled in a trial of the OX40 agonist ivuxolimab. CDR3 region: CASSVGGPQETQYF. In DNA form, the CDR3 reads TGTGCCAGCAGCGTAGGAGGTCCTCAAGAGACCCAGTACTTC.